A selection of T cell receptor beta chains follows, all from one sample in a study of T cells in Graves' hyperthyroidism and ophthalmopathy. Each CDR3 protein is one row after TCRdb ran MiXCR on the multiplex PCR reads. The sample shows 600,000 to 800,000 distinct CDR3 sequences, 35% of them seen only once. Material: blood. The receptors were sampled from a middle-aged woman with Graves' hyperthyroidism. Each CDR3 is given with its conserved first and last residue. Each record gives: CDR3 DNA, CDR3 protein, V gene, clone size, J gene, D gene. A D gene is named only where the DNA matches it firmly. The size of a clone is reported for some rows only, either as once, few or many, or as a class for expanded clones.

CDR3 DNA: TGTGCCAGCAGCTTAGGGCCAGCGCGTAATGAAAAACTGTTTTTT; CDR3 protein: CASSLGPARNEKLFF; V gene: TRBV13; clone size: many; J gene: TRBJ1-4; D gene: NA
CDR3 DNA: TGTGCCTGGAGTGTACAAGGGTATGAAAAACTGTTTTTT; CDR3 protein: CAWSVQGYEKLFF; V gene: TRBV10-3; clone size: NA; J gene: TRBJ1-4; D gene: NA
CDR3 DNA: TGCAGTGCTAGAGATCGGGGCGGCCCAACAGAAAAACTGTTTTTT; CDR3 protein: CSARDRGGPTEKLFF; V gene: TRBV20-1; clone size: few; J gene: TRBJ1-4; D gene: NA
CDR3 DNA: TGTGCCAGCAGTACGGCGGGGGGCCGCGGCGGTGGCTACACCTTC; CDR3 protein: CASSTAGGRGGGYTF; V gene: TRBV6-5; clone size: NA; J gene: TRBJ1-2; D gene: NA
CDR3 DNA: TGTGCCAGTAGTATAAGGAGCGGGGGCACTGAAGCTTTCTTT; CDR3 protein: CASSIRSGGTEAFF; V gene: TRBV19; clone size: few; J gene: TRBJ1-1; D gene: NA
CDR3 DNA: TGTGCCAGCAGTGAATTTCAAGCGGTAAATCAAGAGACCCAGTACTTC; CDR3 protein: CASSEFQAVNQETQYF; V gene: TRBV6-1; clone size: NA; J gene: TRBJ2-5; D gene: NA
CDR3 DNA: TGTGCCACCAGGAGCCAGGGCCCTGGAAACACCATATATTTT; CDR3 protein: CATRSQGPGNTIYF; V gene: TRBV15; clone size: many; J gene: TRBJ1-3; D gene: NA
CDR3 DNA: TGTGCCAGCAGAACACTAGCGGGAAGCTACGAGCAGTACTTC; CDR3 protein: CASRTLAGSYEQYF; V gene: TRBV7-2; clone size: few; J gene: TRBJ2-7; D gene: TRBD2
CDR3 DNA: TGTGCCAGCAGCCAAGACCAGCGGGAGTGGTACGAGCAGTACTTC; CDR3 protein: CASSQDQREWYEQYF; V gene: TRBV5-1; clone size: NA; J gene: TRBJ2-7; D gene: TRBD2
CDR3 DNA: TGCGCCAGCAGCCGAAGGGACTACGGGAAATCCGGGGAGCTGTTTTTT; CDR3 protein: CASSRRDYGKSGELFF; V gene: TRBV5-1; clone size: NA; J gene: TRBJ2-2; D gene: TRBD2
CDR3 DNA: TGCGCCAGCAGCCAAGATAGCGCAGCTAATGAAAAACTGTTTTTT; CDR3 protein: CASSQDSAANEKLFF; V gene: TRBV4-3; clone size: NA; J gene: TRBJ1-4; D gene: NA
CDR3 DNA: TGTGCCAGCAGCGAACAGCCCGGGACAGGGCTCGAGCAGTACTTC; CDR3 protein: CASSEQPGTGLEQYF; V gene: TRBV7-2; clone size: many; J gene: TRBJ2-7; D gene: TRBD1
CDR3 DNA: TGTGCCAGTAGTCAGACGTTACCCAACTACGAGCAGTACTTC; CDR3 protein: CASSQTLPNYEQYF; V gene: TRBV19; clone size: NA; J gene: TRBJ2-7; D gene: NA
CDR3 DNA: TGTGCCAGCAGTTTATCGGGACCGCCCCAGCATTTT; CDR3 protein: CASSLSGPPQHF; V gene: TRBV6-2/TRBV6-3; clone size: NA; J gene: TRBJ1-5; D gene: NA
CDR3 DNA: TGTGCCAGCAGCACCGGGGGGCTAGCGGGGTCAAGCTCCTACGAGCAGTACTTC; CDR3 protein: CASSTGGLAGSSSYEQYF; V gene: TRBV11-2; clone size: NA; J gene: TRBJ2-7; D gene: TRBD2
CDR3 DNA: TGTGCCAGCAGCCCTTCCAGGGGCAACACTGAAGCTTTCTTT; CDR3 protein: CASSPSRGNTEAFF; V gene: TRBV11-2; clone size: NA; J gene: TRBJ1-1; D gene: NA
CDR3 DNA: TGTGCCATCAGTGAAGGAGCTAGCGGCCTCTCCTACGAGCAGTACTTC; CDR3 protein: CAISEGASGLSYEQYF; V gene: TRBV10-3; clone size: NA; J gene: TRBJ2-7; D gene: TRBD2
CDR3 DNA: TGTGCCAGCAGCCAAGGGACAGGGGACTTCGGCTACACCTTC; CDR3 protein: CASSQGTGDFGYTF; V gene: TRBV4-2; clone size: many; J gene: TRBJ1-2; D gene: TRBD1
CDR3 DNA: TGTGCCAGCAGTCCCCTACTTCAAGCAACTAATGAAAAACTGTTTTTT; CDR3 protein: CASSPLLQATNEKLFF; V gene: TRBV6-5; clone size: NA; J gene: TRBJ1-4; D gene: NA
CDR3 DNA: TGTGCCAGCAAACCTTCGGGACTAGGAAACACCGGGGAGCTGTTTTTT; CDR3 protein: CASKPSGLGNTGELFF; V gene: TRBV10-3; clone size: few; J gene: TRBJ2-2; D gene: TRBD2
CDR3 DNA: TGTGCCAGCAGTTTAGGACTAGCGGGTAGCTCCTACGAGCAGTACTTC; CDR3 protein: CASSLGLAGSSYEQYF; V gene: TRBV7-9; clone size: NA; J gene: TRBJ2-7; D gene: TRBD2
CDR3 DNA: TGTGCCAGCAGTGAAAGCCAAACGGGAGGCTCGGAGACCCAGTACTTC; CDR3 protein: CASSESQTGGSETQYF; V gene: TRBV6-1; clone size: NA; J gene: TRBJ2-5; D gene: TRBD2
CDR3 DNA: TGTGCCAGTAGTTCCAGGGATGAAAAACTGTTTTTT; CDR3 protein: CASSSRDEKLFF; V gene: TRBV19; clone size: many; J gene: TRBJ1-4; D gene: NA
CDR3 DNA: TGCGCCAGCAGCCAAGATCCAGCTAGCGGGAGTACACGGGACACCGGGGAGCTGTTTTTT; CDR3 protein: CASSQDPASGSTRDTGELFF; V gene: TRBV4-1; clone size: few; J gene: TRBJ2-2; D gene: TRBD2
CDR3 DNA: TGTGCCAGCAGCTCACAGGGCTCTGGAAACACCATATATTTT; CDR3 protein: CASSSQGSGNTIYF; V gene: TRBV11-2; clone size: many; J gene: TRBJ1-3; D gene: NA
CDR3 DNA: TGTGCCAGCAGCTTAGGCTACAGGTCCGGGGTCACTGAAGCTTTCTTT; CDR3 protein: CASSLGYRSGVTEAFF; V gene: TRBV7-2; clone size: many; J gene: TRBJ1-1; D gene: NA
CDR3 DNA: TGTGCCATCAGTGAGACAGGGGGATCTGGAAACACCATATATTTT; CDR3 protein: CAISETGGSGNTIYF; V gene: TRBV10-3; clone size: many; J gene: TRBJ1-3; D gene: TRBD1
CDR3 DNA: TGTGCCACGACGGGCGGGAGCGGGGAAGACACCGGGGAGCTGTTTTTT; CDR3 protein: CATTGGSGEDTGELFF; V gene: TRBV24-1; clone size: few; J gene: TRBJ2-2; D gene: TRBD2
CDR3 DNA: TGTGCCAGCAGTGTTTTAGCGGGACAGGCCCCCTATGGCTACACCTTC; CDR3 protein: CASSVLAGQAPYGYTF; V gene: TRBV2; clone size: NA; J gene: TRBJ1-2; D gene: TRBD1
CDR3 DNA: TGTGCCAGCAGCGTAGGGTTAGGAGGGGGGAACACTGAAGCCTTCTTT; CDR3 protein: CASSVGLGGGNTEAFF; V gene: TRBV9; clone size: NA; J gene: TRBJ1-1; D gene: NA
CDR3 DNA: TGTGCCAGCAGCGTAGCGGGCCAGGGCCTCTACGAGCAGTACTTC; CDR3 protein: CASSVAGQGLYEQYF; V gene: TRBV9; clone size: NA; J gene: TRBJ2-7; D gene: NA
CDR3 DNA: TGCAGCGTTGATGGTGGAGCCCTCTCTGGAAACACCATATATTTT; CDR3 protein: CSVDGGALSGNTIYF; V gene: TRBV29-1; clone size: many; J gene: TRBJ1-3; D gene: NA
CDR3 DNA: TGTGCCAGCAGTTTTGAGCAGGGAATTATCGGGGAGCTGTTTTTT; CDR3 protein: CASSFEQGIIGELFF; V gene: TRBV12-3/TRBV12-4; clone size: NA; J gene: TRBJ2-2; D gene: NA
CDR3 DNA: TGTGCCAGCAGCTTAGCGTTGGGCAGGGCCACTGAAGCTTTCTTT; CDR3 protein: CASSLALGRATEAFF; V gene: TRBV7-8; clone size: once; J gene: TRBJ1-1; D gene: NA
CDR3 DNA: TGTGCCAGCACCCGGCATAGCTCCTATAATTCACCCCTCCACTTT; CDR3 protein: CASTRHSSYNSPLHF; V gene: TRBV7-2; clone size: NA; J gene: TRBJ1-6; D gene: NA
CDR3 DNA: TGCGCCAGCAGCCCCGACCCGGACCCAAATTCACCCCTCCACTTT; CDR3 protein: CASSPDPDPNSPLHF; V gene: TRBV4-3; clone size: few; J gene: TRBJ1-6; D gene: NA
CDR3 DNA: TGTGCCAGTAGGCTCTTGGGACAGGGGGCTTGGACTTTCTTT; CDR3 protein: CASRLLGQGAWTFF; V gene: TRBV19; clone size: NA; J gene: TRBJ1-1; D gene: TRBD1
CDR3 DNA: TGTGCCAGCAGTTTACTCAGCGGGAGTGGGAAGACCCAGTACTTC; CDR3 protein: CASSLLSGSGKTQYF; V gene: TRBV28; clone size: NA; J gene: TRBJ2-5; D gene: TRBD2
CDR3 DNA: TGTGCCAGCAGCTTGTGGGGGGGCCTCGGAGAGACCCAGTACTTC; CDR3 protein: CASSLWGGLGETQYF; V gene: TRBV7-3; clone size: once; J gene: TRBJ2-5; D gene: NA
CDR3 DNA: TGTGCCAGCAGCTTAGGCCCCGCCTCCTACGAGCAGTACTTC; CDR3 protein: CASSLGPASYEQYF; V gene: TRBV11-2; clone size: many; J gene: TRBJ2-7; D gene: NA
CDR3 DNA: TGCGCCAGCAGCCAAGTTAGGGGGGCCCGGGGGGACCAAGAGACCCAGTACTTC; CDR3 protein: CASSQVRGARGDQETQYF; V gene: TRBV4-3; clone size: NA; J gene: TRBJ2-5; D gene: NA
CDR3 DNA: TGTGCCAGCAGTGAGCCCACTAGTGACTATGGCTACACCTTC; CDR3 protein: CASSEPTSDYGYTF; V gene: TRBV6-5; clone size: few; J gene: TRBJ1-2; D gene: NA
CDR3 DNA: TGTGCCAGCAGCCTCTCTAGGCAGGGACACGAAAAACTGTTTTTT; CDR3 protein: CASSLSRQGHEKLFF; V gene: TRBV4-1; clone size: few; J gene: TRBJ1-4; D gene: NA
CDR3 DNA: TGTGCCAGCAGTTACACAGGCCTTAGCAATCAGCCCCAGCATTTT; CDR3 protein: CASSYTGLSNQPQHF; V gene: TRBV5-6; clone size: NA; J gene: TRBJ1-5; D gene: NA
CDR3 DNA: TGTGCTAGTCAGGGCTATGGCTACGCCTTC; CDR3 protein: CASQGYGYAF; V gene: TRBV25-1; clone size: NA; J gene: TRBJ1-2; D gene: NA
CDR3 DNA: TGTGCCAGCAATATAGCAGGAGTGGGGTACGAGCAGTACTTC; CDR3 protein: CASNIAGVGYEQYF; V gene: TRBV19; clone size: many; J gene: TRBJ2-7; D gene: NA
CDR3 DNA: TGTGCCAGCAGCTTGATGGGGAACACCGGGGAGCTGTTTTTT; CDR3 protein: CASSLMGNTGELFF; V gene: TRBV11-3; clone size: few; J gene: TRBJ2-2; D gene: NA
CDR3 DNA: TGTGCCAGCAGCCCCCGGACTAGCATCGTTGGCGGGGAGCTGTTTTTT; CDR3 protein: CASSPRTSIVGGELFF; V gene: TRBV7-3; clone size: NA; J gene: TRBJ2-2; D gene: TRBD2
CDR3 DNA: TGCAGTGCTATGGGGCTAGCGGACTCCTACGAGCAGTACTTC; CDR3 protein: CSAMGLADSYEQYF; V gene: TRBV20-1; clone size: NA; J gene: TRBJ2-7; D gene: TRBD2
CDR3 DNA: TGTGCCAGCAGCTTCGGGTGGTTAGACTACGAGCAGTACTTC; CDR3 protein: CASSFGWLDYEQYF; V gene: TRBV14; clone size: few; J gene: TRBJ2-7; D gene: NA
CDR3 DNA: TGTGCCAGCAGCCGAAAACACGGGGCGGATACGCAGTATTTT; CDR3 protein: CASSRKHGADTQYF; V gene: TRBV7-2; clone size: few; J gene: TRBJ2-3; D gene: NA
CDR3 DNA: TGTGCCACCAGCATACAGCCTCAGGACCAATACGAGCAGTACTTC; CDR3 protein: CATSIQPQDQYEQYF; V gene: TRBV15; clone size: NA; J gene: TRBJ2-7; D gene: NA
CDR3 DNA: TGTGCCATCATGGAGCGGACAGGGGCCAACGTCCTGACTTTC; CDR3 protein: CAIMERTGANVLTF; V gene: TRBV10-3; clone size: NA; J gene: TRBJ2-6; D gene: NA
CDR3 DNA: TGCAGTGCTAGTACAGGGCGTAGTGGCTATGGCTACACCTTC; CDR3 protein: CSASTGRSGYGYTF; V gene: TRBV20-1; clone size: many; J gene: TRBJ1-2; D gene: NA
CDR3 DNA: TGTGCCAGCAGTAGGTCCACGGGGGGAATTTTTGGCTACACCTTC; CDR3 protein: CASSRSTGGIFGYTF; V gene: TRBV5-1; clone size: NA; J gene: TRBJ1-2; D gene: NA
CDR3 DNA: TGTGCCAGCAGGGAGGACACTAGCTCCTACAATGAGCAGTTCTTC; CDR3 protein: CASREDTSSYNEQFF; V gene: TRBV2; clone size: few; J gene: TRBJ2-1; D gene: NA
CDR3 DNA: TGTGCCAGCAGTTACTCGGGAGGTACTAATGAAAAACTGTTTTTT; CDR3 protein: CASSYSGGTNEKLFF; V gene: TRBV6-5; clone size: few; J gene: TRBJ1-4; D gene: NA
CDR3 DNA: TGTGCCAGCAGCTTCATCTCTAGGGATACGCAGTATTTT; CDR3 protein: CASSFISRDTQYF; V gene: TRBV7-9; clone size: NA; J gene: TRBJ2-3; D gene: NA
CDR3 DNA: TGTGCCAGCAGCCCTCGGGTACGGGAGCTGTTTTTT; CDR3 protein: CASSPRVRELFF; V gene: TRBV7-2; clone size: many; J gene: TRBJ2-2; D gene: NA
CDR3 DNA: TGTGCCAGCAGCTTAGCAGGGGGCGAGCAGTACTTC; CDR3 protein: CASSLAGGEQYF; V gene: TRBV28; clone size: many; J gene: TRBJ2-7; D gene: TRBD1